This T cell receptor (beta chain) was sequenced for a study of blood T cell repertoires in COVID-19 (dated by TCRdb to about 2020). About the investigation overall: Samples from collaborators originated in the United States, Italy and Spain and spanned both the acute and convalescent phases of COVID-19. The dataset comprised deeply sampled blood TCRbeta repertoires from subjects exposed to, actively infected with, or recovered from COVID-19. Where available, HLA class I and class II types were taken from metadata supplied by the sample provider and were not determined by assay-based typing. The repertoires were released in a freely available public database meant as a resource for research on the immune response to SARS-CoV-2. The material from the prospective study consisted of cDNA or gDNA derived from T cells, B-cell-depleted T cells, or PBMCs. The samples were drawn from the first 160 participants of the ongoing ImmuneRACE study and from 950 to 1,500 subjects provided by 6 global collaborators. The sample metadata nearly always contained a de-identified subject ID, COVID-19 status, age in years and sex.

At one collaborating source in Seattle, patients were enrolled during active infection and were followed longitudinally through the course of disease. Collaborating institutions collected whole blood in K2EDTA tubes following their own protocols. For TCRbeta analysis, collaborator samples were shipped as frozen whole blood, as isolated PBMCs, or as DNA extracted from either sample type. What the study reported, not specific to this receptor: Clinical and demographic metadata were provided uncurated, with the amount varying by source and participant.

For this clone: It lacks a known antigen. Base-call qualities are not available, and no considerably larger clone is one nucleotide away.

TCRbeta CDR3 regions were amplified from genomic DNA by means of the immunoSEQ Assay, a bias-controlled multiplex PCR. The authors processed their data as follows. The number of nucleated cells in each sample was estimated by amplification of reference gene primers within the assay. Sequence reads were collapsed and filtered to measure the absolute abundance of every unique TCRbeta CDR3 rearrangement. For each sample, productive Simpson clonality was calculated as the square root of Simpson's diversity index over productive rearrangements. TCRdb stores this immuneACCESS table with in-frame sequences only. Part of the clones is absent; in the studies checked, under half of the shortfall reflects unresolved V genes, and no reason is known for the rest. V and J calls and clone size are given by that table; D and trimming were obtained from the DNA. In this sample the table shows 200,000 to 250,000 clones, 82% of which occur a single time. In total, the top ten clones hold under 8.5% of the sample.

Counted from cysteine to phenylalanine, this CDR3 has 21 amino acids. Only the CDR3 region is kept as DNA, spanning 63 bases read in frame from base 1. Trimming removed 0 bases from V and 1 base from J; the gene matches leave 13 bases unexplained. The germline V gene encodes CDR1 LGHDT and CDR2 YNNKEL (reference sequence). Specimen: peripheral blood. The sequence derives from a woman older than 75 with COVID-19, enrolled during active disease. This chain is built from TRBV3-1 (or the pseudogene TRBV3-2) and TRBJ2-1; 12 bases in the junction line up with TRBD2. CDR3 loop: CASSQERPLLAGGRSYNEQFF. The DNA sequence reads TGTGCCAGCAGCCAAGAACGCCCCTTACTAGCGGGAGGCAGGTCCTACAATGAGCAGTTCTTC.